This T cell receptor (beta chain) appears in the sequencing data of a study of cytomegalovirus exposure and HLA in healthy donors. Both 60 Vbeta primers and 13 Jbeta primers went into the PCR. The table came from immunoSEQ multiplex PCR; TCRdb's copy has only in-frame clones and leaves some out. Here the sample spans about 120,000 clones, around 77% being singletons. The V segment lost 4 bases and the J segment 5 bases; nucleotides outside the gene matches: 19. This CDR3 has 19 amino acids. CDR1 and CDR2 from the germline V gene are SGHNT and YYREEE (reference sequence). J is TRBJ2-7 and V is TRBV5-4; TRBD1 aligns across 12 bases. The receptor was derived from a man aged 35 to 55 in good health and CMV-seropositive. Sequenced sample: PBMCs. The CDR3 DNA reads TGTGCCAGCAGCGCGGGCGGGACAGGGGGCCAGGGGAAGAGGAACGAGCAGTACTTC. Translation: CASSAGGTGGQGKRNEQYF.